These T cell receptor beta chains were read from a single sample in a study of low-dose radiotherapy and immunotherapy resistance in tumors. Using its own MiXCR run on the reads, TCRdb lists one record per CDR3 protein. Here the sample spans tens of thousands of distinct CDR3 sequences, less than 40% being singletons. Specimen: PBMCs, collected before treatment. These receptor sequences come from a male donor with gallbladder cancer. Both conserved end residues are part of each CDR3. The D gene is left open where the match is weak. Clone size, where shown, is once, few, many, or a class for clones that have expanded.

d_gene	v_gene	len	abundance	j_gene	CDR3aa	CDR3nt
NA	TRBV5-6	14	NA	TRBJ2-7	CASSPWDLPYEQYF	TGTGCCAGCAGCCCCTGGGACCTACCCTACGAGCAGTACTTC
TRBD2	TRBV13	18	NA	TRBJ2-1	CASSDSLAGGSSYNEQFF	TGTGCCAGCAGTGATTCGCTAGCGGGAGGGAGCTCCTACAATGAGCAGTTCTTC
NA	TRBV6-4	15	few	TRBJ2-7	CASSDLPGPTYEQYF	TGTGCCAGCAGTGACCTCCCGGGACCGACCTACGAGCAGTACTTC
TRBD1	TRBV12-3/TRBV12-4	16	many	TRBJ1-6	CASRPEDRGHNSPLHF	TGTGCCAGCAGACCCGAGGACAGGGGGCATAATTCACCCCTCCACTTT
TRBD1	TRBV2	13	many	TRBJ2-7	CASSLTGDYEQYF	TGTGCCAGCAGTCTGACAGGGGACTACGAGCAGTACTTC
NA	TRBV21-1	15	many	TRBJ2-1	CASSKWEEFPYEQFF	TGTGCCAGCAGCAAATGGGAGGAGTTTCCATATGAGCAGTTCTTC
NA	TRBV6-2/TRBV6-3	15	many	TRBJ2-7	CASSSSGLYSYEQYF	TGTGCCAGCAGTTCCTCGGGCCTTTACTCCTACGAGCAGTACTTC
TRBD1	TRBV4-1	16	many	TRBJ1-2	CASSLGQGRVSYGYTF	TGCGCCAGCAGCCTTGGACAGGGCCGAGTAAGCTATGGCTACACCTTC
TRBD2	TRBV5-4	15	many	TRBJ2-1	CASSFLGLQRDEQFF	TGTGCCAGCAGCTTTCTGGGACTACAGAGGGATGAGCAGTTCTTC
NA	TRBV27	15	many	TRBJ2-5	CASSLRNRVRETQYF	TGTGCCAGCAGTTTACGCAACAGGGTCAGGGAGACCCAGTACTTC
NA	TRBV5-1	16	many	TRBJ1-1	CASSPGAHTMNTEAFF	TGCGCCAGCAGCCCCGGAGCCCATACTATGAACACTGAAGCTTTCTTT
TRBD2	TRBV5-1	17	NA	TRBJ2-3	CASSLHLAGGARDTQYF	TGTGCCAGCAGCTTGCACCTAGCGGGGGGGGCGCGGGATACGCAGTATTTT
NA	TRBV7-2	14	NA	TRBJ2-7	CASKASAALYEQYF	TGTGCCAGCAAGGCTAGCGCAGCTCTCTACGAGCAGTACTTC
NA	TRBV29-1	13	many	TRBJ2-3	CSVIGSSTDTQYF	TGCAGCGTAATAGGGTCTAGCACAGATACGCAGTATTTT
NA	TRBV9	14	many	TRBJ2-1	CASSALPGYNEQFF	TGTGCCAGCAGCGCCCTTCCAGGGTACAATGAGCAGTTCTTC
TRBD1	TRBV11-2	18	NA	TRBJ1-1	CASSSYPRQGGANTEAFF	TGTGCCAGCAGCTCCTATCCCCGACAGGGGGGGGCGAACACTGAAGCTTTCTTT
NA	TRBV15	13	many	TRBJ2-3	CATSRDNMDTQYF	TGTGCCACCAGCAGAGATAACATGGATACGCAGTATTTT
NA	TRBV28	14	few	TRBJ2-7	CASQAAIEGYEQYF	TGTGCCAGCCAGGCGGCGATCGAGGGCTACGAGCAGTACTTC
NA	TRBV7-2	13	many	TRBJ2-3	CASSPWEMDTQYF	TGTGCCAGCAGCCCTTGGGAAATGGATACGCAGTATTTT
NA	TRBV20-1	15	many	TRBJ1-4	CSAKRWDTASEKLFF	TGCAGTGCTAAGAGGTGGGACACCGCGAGCGAAAAACTGTTTTTT
TRBD1	TRBV5-4	14	many	TRBJ2-3	CASSSGQGADTQYF	TGTGCCAGCAGCTCGGGACAGGGGGCGGATACGCAGTATTTT
TRBD2	TRBV29-1	11	few	TRBJ2-3	CSGTRTDTQYF	TGCAGCGGGACTAGAACAGATACGCAGTATTTT
NA	TRBV19	14	many	TRBJ1-1	CASSTNTLNTEAFF	TGTGCCAGTAGTACAAACACCTTGAACACTGAAGCTTTCTTT
NA	TRBV11-1	15	many	TRBJ2-3	CASSPFAKGTDTQYF	TGTGCCAGCAGCCCTTTTGCCAAGGGCACAGATACGCAGTATTTT
NA	TRBV6-1	15	NA	TRBJ1-2	CASSELDGTNYGYTF	TGTGCCAGCAGTGAACTGGACGGAACTAACTATGGCTACACCTTC
TRBD2	TRBV27	14	NA	TRBJ2-7	CASSLGLAATEQYF	TGTGCCAGCAGTTTGGGACTAGCGGCCACCGAGCAGTACTTC
NA	TRBV7-9	13	few	TRBJ1-5	CASSSLINQPQHF	TGTGCCAGCAGCTCTCTGATAAATCAGCCCCAGCATTTT
NA	TRBV6-2/TRBV6-3	13	NA	TRBJ2-7	CASRGTVVLEQYF	TGTGCCAGCAGGGGGACGGTAGTCCTCGAGCAGTACTTC
NA	TRBV13	16	NA	TRBJ1-4	CATSPKARATNEKLFF	TGTGCCACCAGCCCGAAAGCCCGAGCAACTAATGAAAAACTGTTTTTT
TRBD2	TRBV20-1	16	NA	TRBJ2-5	CSARGLAGIPGETQYF	TGCAGTGCTAGAGGACTAGCGGGGATCCCCGGGGAGACCCAGTACTTC
TRBD1	TRBV12-3/TRBV12-4	16	many	TRBJ2-2	CACKNSGTENTGELFF	TGTGCCTGTAAAAACTCCGGGACAGAGAACACCGGGGAGCTGTTTTTT
NA	TRBV13	14	many	TRBJ1-4	CASRRRATNEKLFF	TGTGCCAGTAGGAGGAGGGCAACTAATGAAAAACTGTTTTTT
NA	TRBV19	13	NA	TRBJ2-3	CASSYSRTDTQYF	TGTGCCAGTAGTTACAGCCGCACAGATACGCAGTATTTT
TRBD1	TRBV5-4	15	few	TRBJ2-7	CASSLAGTESYEQYF	TGTGCCAGCAGCTTGGCCGGGACAGAATCCTACGAGCAGTACTTC
NA	TRBV28	19	NA	TRBJ2-5	CASSLRRQAIFRRQETQYF	TGTGCCAGCAGCTTGAGGCGACAGGCCATCTTTCGCCGCCAAGAGACCCAGTACTTC
TRBD2	TRBV5-5	15	NA	TRBJ2-7	CASTLSGTSGGEQYF	TGTGCCAGCACACTTTCCGGGACTAGCGGGGGGGAGCAGTACTTC
TRBD2	TRBV6-2/TRBV6-3	14	few	TRBJ2-7	CASSSGGTSYEQYF	TGTGCCAGCAGTAGCGGGGGGACTTCCTACGAGCAGTACTTC
NA	TRBV19	15	many	TRBJ1-5	CASSRVWGFNQPQHF	TGTGCCAGTAGTAGAGTGTGGGGGTTTAATCAGCCCCAGCATTTT
NA	TRBV7-2	15	NA	TRBJ2-3	CASSSYHRVEDTQYF	TGTGCCAGCAGCTCGTACCACAGGGTTGAAGATACGCAGTATTTT
NA	TRBV18	15	few	TRBJ2-5	CASSPPQGKTETQYF	TGTGCCAGCTCACCACCGCAGGGAAAGACGGAGACCCAGTACTTC
TRBD1	TRBV3-1	13	NA	TRBJ1-5	CASSQSGGQPQHF	TGTGCCAGCAGCCAGTCAGGGGGACAGCCCCAGCATTTT
NA	TRBV9	15	many	TRBJ2-5	CASSVSSGGRETQYF	TGTGCCAGCAGCGTAAGCTCCGGGGGGCGGGAGACCCAGTACTTC
TRBD1	TRBV29-1	12	many	TRBJ1-1	CSVGVGGREAFF	TGCAGCGTTGGAGTAGGGGGCCGTGAAGCTTTCTTT
NA	TRBV2	13	few	TRBJ2-5	CASSNPRMETQYF	TGTGCCAGCTCTAACCCCCGGATGGAGACCCAGTACTTC
NA	TRBV30	15	many	TRBJ1-5	CAWSVGRQPNQPQHF	TGTGCCTGGAGTGTAGGTCGGCAACCCAATCAGCCCCAGCATTTT
TRBD1	TRBV5-1	15	many	TRBJ1-5	CASSQFGDSDQPQHF	TGCGCCAGCAGCCAATTTGGGGACAGCGATCAGCCCCAGCATTTT
NA	TRBV9	14	NA	TRBJ2-7	CASSTGPRDDEQYF	TGTGCCAGCAGCACCGGACCCAGAGACGACGAGCAGTACTTC
NA	TRBV20-1	15	many	TRBJ2-2	CSARGPSLSTGELFF	TGCAGTGCTAGGGGACCCTCCCTGAGTACCGGGGAGCTGTTTTTT
NA	TRBV5-1	13	many	TRBJ2-1	CASSGFLGNEQFF	TGCGCCAGCAGCGGATTTTTAGGAAATGAGCAGTTCTTC
TRBD1	TRBV5-5	15	NA	TRBJ1-5	CASSSGDRPYQPQHF	TGTGCCAGCAGCTCTGGGGACAGGCCCTATCAGCCCCAGCATTTT